The rows below give T cell receptor beta chains drawn from one sample of a study of T cells in Graves' hyperthyroidism and ophthalmopathy. TCRdb reanalysed the multiplex PCR reads using MiXCR and keeps one entry per CDR3 protein. The repertoire holds approximately 700,000 distinct CDR3 sequences, with about 16% as singletons. Sequencing used blood. The receptors originated from a man between 18 and 35 years old with Graves' hyperthyroidism. The CDR3 runs from the conserved cysteine through the conserved F or W. Size values are once, few and many counts, or a class for expanded clones, and some rows have none.

clone_size	v_call	cdr3_length	j_call	cdr3_aa
few	TRBV20-1	12	TRBJ2-7	CSALTSSYEQYF
many	TRBV3-1	15	TRBJ2-7	CASSPYRAGSYEQYF
-	TRBV11-2	12	TRBJ1-2	CASSSRMVGYTF
many	TRBV28	14	TRBJ2-7	CASSSRARTYEQYF
few	TRBV5-4	16	TRBJ2-3	CASSLGVGRGTDTQYF
many	TRBV27	14	TRBJ1-1	CASSWRQGFGEAFF
-	TRBV19	16	TRBJ2-1	CASSIMAGGSYNEQFF
-	TRBV7-6	17	TRBJ2-6	CASSLGIESSGANVLTF
-	TRBV19	12	TRBJ2-7	CASSIWGYEQYF
few	TRBV15	12	TRBJ2-1	CATSRGDNEQFF
-	TRBV6-1	17	TRBJ2-2	CASSHLTGPMRTGELFF
-	TRBV5-1	15	TRBJ1-2	CASSLGQGAEYGYTF
few	TRBV7-2	16	TRBJ2-1	CASSASGTSGVNEQFF
-	TRBV18	13	TRBJ2-4	CASSPGARDIQYF
once	TRBV28	16	TRBJ1-1	CASSLLAAQGNTEAFF
few	TRBV12-5	20	TRBJ2-2	CASGLVPKGQRTSGTGELFF
few	TRBV19	15	TRBJ2-2	CASSISGTSGSRLFF
-	TRBV20-1	14	TRBJ2-5	CSAMKREGLETQYF
few	TRBV28	14	TRBJ1-2	CASSSQGLSYGYTF
many	TRBV27	16	TRBJ2-7	CASSPLLAGGSYEQYF
-	TRBV12-5	18	TRBJ2-7	CASGFTGTSAPQAYEQYF
many	TRBV28	18	TRBJ1-5	CASSLSPTGLNSNQPQHF
many	TRBV7-6	15	TRBJ2-2	CASSLVRVNTGELFF
few	TRBV4-2	15	TRBJ2-3	CASSQQTGEADTQYF
many	TRBV12-3/TRBV12-4	12	TRBJ2-3	CASSSEADTQYF
few	TRBV18	14	TRBJ2-1	CASSPRTGSNEQFF
many	TRBV6-2/TRBV6-3	13	TRBJ1-1	CASSYRAPRGVFF
many	TRBV28	12	TRBJ2-7	CASFRGDYEQYF
-	TRBV29-1	12	TRBJ1-2	CSVVGHLDGYTF
-	TRBV11-2	15	TRBJ1-3	CASSSLGSSGNTIYF
-	TRBV27	16	TRBJ1-2	CASSPALYLGKSGYTF
many	TRBV5-1	14	TRBJ1-5	CASSLGTGAQPQHF
-	TRBV29-1	14	TRBJ1-2	CSVGGTGLNYGYTF
-	TRBV7-2	14	TRBJ2-7	CASSLRGAGYGQYF
-	TRBV18	13	TRBJ2-2	CASSRDMILELFF
many	TRBV11-2	13	TRBJ2-2	CASSLILTGELFF
few	TRBV15	12	TRBJ1-1	CATSRGETEAFF
many	TRBV28	13	TRBJ2-1	CASTLSGDNEQFF
-	TRBV28	15	TRBJ1-3	CASRPTDYSGNTIYF
few	TRBV9	14	TRBJ2-7	CASSVVEHPYEQYF
few	TRBV28	15	TRBJ2-7	CASSLLGSGRSMQYF
many	TRBV28	15	TRBJ2-2	CASSLRGQGTGELFF
-	TRBV30	15	TRBJ2-3	CAWSVYLVGSDTQYF
-	TRBV9	16	TRBJ2-2	CASSVEGLAVTGELFF
many	TRBV18	17	TRBJ2-3	CASSLTATDRRTDTQYF